This is a list of T cell receptor beta chains from one sample in a study of cytomegalovirus exposure and HLA in healthy donors. Repertoires were generated with immunoSEQ multiplex PCR, while TCRdb's copy carries only in-frame clones and drops some. The profile shows 120,000 to 150,000 clones, roughly 79% of them singletons. The sequenced material came from PBMCs. The source of these receptors is a woman in her thirties or forties in good health and CMV-seropositive. The CDR3 runs from the conserved cysteine through the conserved F or W. D genes are given only for firm matches. Size tells how often a clone was seen (once, few, many) or the class of an expanded clone, and some rows leave it out.

D gene | clone size | J gene | V gene | CDR3 protein | CDR3 DNA
TRBD2 | - | TRBJ2-6 | TRBV7-9 | CSSSLASGGRGGANVLTF | TGTTCCAGCAGCTTAGCTAGCGGGGGGAGAGGTGGGGCCAACGTCCTGACTTTC
TRBD2 | - | TRBJ2-2 | TRBV27 | CASSLGAGGRTGELFF | TGTGCCAGCAGTTTAGGTGCGGGGGGGCGGACCGGGGAGCTGTTTTTT
TRBD1 | - | TRBJ2-3 | TRBV6-5 | CASSSGQAFQTDTQYF | TGTGCCAGCAGTTCGGGACAGGCGTTCCAAACAGATACGCAGTATTTT
TRBD1 | - | TRBJ1-2 | TRBV28 | CASIRQGVYGYTF | TGTGCCAGCATCAGACAGGGAGTCTATGGCTACACCTTC
TRBD1 | - | TRBJ2-2 | TRBV11-2 | CASSRQGPSGELFF | TGTGCCAGCAGCCGACAGGGGCCCTCCGGGGAGCTGTTTTTT
- | - | TRBJ1-1 | TRBV2 | CDNSEAYEAFF | TGTGACAACAGTGAAGCATACGAGGCTTTCTTT
TRBD1 | - | TRBJ2-5 | TRBV2 | CASRDRDSQETQYF | TGTGCCAGCAGGGACCGGGACAGCCAAGAGACCCAGTACTTC
- | - | TRBJ1-1 | TRBV13 | CASSLGAQGPMNTEAFF | TGTGCCAGCAGCTTAGGCGCACAGGGACCCATGAACACTGAAGCTTTCTTT
TRBD2 | - | TRBJ2-4 | TRBV19 | CASRQRGGENIQYF | TGTGCCAGTAGACAGCGGGGGGGCGAGAACATTCAGTACTTC
- | - | TRBJ1-4 | TRBV2 | CASINGGLGNEKLFF | TGTGCCAGCATTAACGGAGGGCTTGGTAATGAAAAACTGTTTTTT
TRBD2 | - | TRBJ2-1 | TRBV5-1 | CASSAKRGYNEQFF | TGCGCCAGCAGCGCAAAGCGGGGATACAATGAGCAGTTCTTC
- | - | TRBJ1-3 | TRBV9 | CASSSGGSGNTIYF | TGTGCCAGCAGCTCCGGGGGCTCTGGAAACACCATATATTTT
- | - | TRBJ2-7 | TRBV7-6 | CASSSRWGRFSYEQYF | TGTGCCAGCAGCTCGAGGTGGGGGCGCTTCTCCTACGAGCAGTACTTC
TRBD1 | - | TRBJ2-3 | TRBV5-1 | CASSEPQGDTQYF | TGCGCCAGCAGCGAGCCACAGGGGGATACGCAGTATTTT
TRBD2 | - | TRBJ2-7 | TRBV7-2 | CASSVSGGLAYEQYF | TGTGCCAGCAGCGTCAGCGGGGGGCTGGCCTACGAGCAGTACTTC
TRBD1 | - | TRBJ1-4 | TRBV6-6 | CASSFDRGNGKLFF | TGTGCCAGCAGTTTTGACAGGGGGAACGGAAAACTGTTTTTT
- | - | TRBJ2-1 | TRBV10-3 | CATRDSRNEQFF | TGTGCCACCCGAGACAGCCGGAATGAGCAGTTCTTC
- | once | TRBJ2-7 | TRBV12-5 | CASGSPQRAPYEQYF | TGTGCTAGTGGTTCCCCCCAGCGGGCTCCCTACGAGCAGTACTTC
- | - | TRBJ2-3 | TRBV9 | CASSVDGSRTDTQYF | TGTGCCAGCAGCGTAGACGGTAGTCGGACAGATACGCAGTATTTT
- | - | TRBJ2-3 | TRBV5-4 | CASTLGDTRTDTQYF | TGTGCCAGCACCCTAGGGGACACCCGCACAGATACGCAGTATTTT
TRBD1 | - | TRBJ2-1 | TRBV9 | CASSTQGAGYNEQFF | TGTGCCAGCAGCACCCAGGGGGCAGGCTACAATGAGCAGTTCTTC
- | - | TRBJ1-5 | TRBV5-6 | CASSSSLRGARSNQPQHF | TGTGCCAGCAGCTCGTCCTTACGGGGAGCACGAAGCAATCAGCCCCAGCATTTT
TRBD1 | - | TRBJ2-1 | TRBV5-1 | CASSPGDRDGNEQFF | TGCGCCAGCAGCCCCGGGGACAGGGATGGGAATGAGCAGTTCTTC
TRBD1 | - | TRBJ1-3 | TRBV6-1 | CASSESPDRRNTIYF | TGTGCCAGCAGTGAAAGTCCGGACAGGCGAAACACCATATATTTT
TRBD1 | - | TRBJ1-3 | TRBV2 | CASSPGQGNTIYF | TGTGCCAGCAGTCCGGGACAGGGAAACACCATATATTTT
- | - | TRBJ1-3 | TRBV28 | CATQTGPSSGNTIYF | TGTGCCACCCAGACAGGACCGTCCTCTGGAAACACCATATATTTT
- | - | TRBJ2-2 | TRBV19 | CASRGLITPGELFF | TGTGCCAGTAGGGGACTGATAACCCCCGGGGAGCTGTTTTTT
- | - | TRBJ1-1 | TRBV2 | CASSEDSNPNTEAFF | TGTGCCAGCAGTGAAGACAGTAACCCGAACACTGAAGCTTTCTTT
- | once | TRBJ2-2 | TRBV14 | CASSQDRRGFGELFF | TGTGCCAGCAGCCAAGATCGTAGGGGGTTCGGGGAGCTGTTTTTT
- | - | TRBJ2-3 | TRBV27 | CASSLGQGIAGNTDTQYF | TGTGCCAGCAGTTTAGGACAGGGGATAGCGGGGAACACAGATACGCAGTATTTT
TRBD1 | - | TRBJ1-2 | TRBV25-1 | CASSGEGTGRYGYTF | TGTGCCAGCAGTGGCGAGGGGACAGGGAGGTATGGCTACACCTTC
TRBD1 | - | TRBJ1-4 | TRBV5-4 | CASAETGGSNEKLFF | TGTGCCAGCGCCGAAACAGGGGGCTCCAATGAAAAACTGTTTTTT
- | - | TRBJ2-2 | TRBV7-3 | CASSLLTGELFF | TGTGCCAGCAGCTTACTCACCGGGGAGCTGTTTTTT
TRBD2 | - | TRBJ2-3 | TRBV13 | CASSSLLAGSADTQYF | TGTGCCAGCAGCTCCCTCCTAGCGGGGAGCGCAGATACGCAGTATTTT
TRBD2 | few | TRBJ2-3 | TRBV9 | CASSVGTPGGYTDTQYF | TGTGCCAGCAGCGTAGGTACACCGGGGGGGTACACAGATACGCAGTATTTT
- | - | TRBJ1-1 | TRBV6-5 | CASSLGRNTEAFF | TGTGCCAGCAGTTTGGGCCGGAACACTGAAGCTTTCTTT
- | - | TRBJ2-1 | TRBV21-1 | CASRKWESLKRGVYEQFF | TGTGCCAGCAGGAAGTGGGAGTCCCTTAAGCGGGGGGTCTATGAGCAGTTCTTC
- | - | TRBJ1-2 | TRBV29-1 | CSVEDQWNSIYTF | TGCAGCGTTGAAGATCAATGGAACAGTATCTACACCTTC
TRBD1 | - | TRBJ1-6 | TRBV9 | CASSGDRGNSPLHF | TGTGCCAGCAGCGGAGACAGGGGAAACTCACCCCTCCACTTT
TRBD1 | - | TRBJ2-7 | TRBV9 | CASSSRTGAYEQYF | TGTGCCAGCAGCTCCCGGACAGGGGCCTACGAGCAGTACTTC
- | - | TRBJ1-4 | TRBV19 | CASSWTPGDEKLFF | TGTGCCAGTTCATGGACGCCGGGAGATGAAAAACTGTTTTTT
- | - | TRBJ1-1 | TRBV5-5 | CASSLVPGPNTEAFF | TGTGCCAGCAGCTTGGTCCCAGGGCCGAACACTGAAGCTTTCTTT
- | - | TRBJ1-2 | TRBV5-4 | CAIPLTENYGYTF | TGTGCCATCCCCTTGACAGAGAACTATGGCTACACCTTC
- | few | TRBJ1-1 | TRBV29-1 | CSGAGYMNTEAFF | TGCAGCGGAGCAGGGTACATGAACACTGAAGCTTTCTTT
- | once | TRBJ2-5 | TRBV7-9 | CASSLAPKQQETQYF | TGTGCCAGCAGCTTAGCCCCCAAACAGCAAGAGACCCAGTACTTC
- | few | TRBJ2-1 | TRBV15 | CATSRQLSSYNEQFF | TGTGCCACCAGCAGACAACTGAGCTCCTACAATGAGCAGTTCTTC
- | - | TRBJ2-5 | TRBV5-1 | CASSAQVQETQYF | TGCGCCAGCAGTGCGCAGGTACAAGAGACCCAGTACTTC
TRBD1 | - | TRBJ2-7 | TRBV6-5 | CASSPTDRGHEQYF | TGTGCCAGCAGTCCAACCGACAGGGGACACGAGCAGTACTTC
- | - | TRBJ2-3 | TRBV4-1 | CASSQESGSTDTQYF | TGCGCCAGCAGCCAAGAATCGGGGAGCACAGATACGCAGTATTTT
- | - | TRBJ2-2 | TRBV14 | CASSQDTAWGISNTGELFF | TGTGCCAGCAGCCAAGATACCGCCTGGGGCATTTCGAACACCGGGGAGCTGTTTTTT
TRBD1 | - | TRBJ1-2 | TRBV27 | CASSADRGLFGGYTF | TGTGCCAGCAGTGCGGACAGGGGGCTTTTTGGTGGCTACACCTTC
TRBD1 | few | TRBJ1-1 | TRBV2 | CASSPTGGDTEAFF | TGTGCCAGCAGTCCGACAGGGGGAGACACTGAAGCTTTCTTT
TRBD1 | once | TRBJ1-1 | TRBV15 | CATSWSPTTGGAFF | TGTGCCACCAGCTGGAGTCCCACTACAGGGGGAGCTTTCTTT
- | - | TRBJ1-3 | TRBV5-6 | CASSGGGLGTIYF | TGTGCCAGCAGCGGGGGAGGTTTGGGCACCATATATTTT